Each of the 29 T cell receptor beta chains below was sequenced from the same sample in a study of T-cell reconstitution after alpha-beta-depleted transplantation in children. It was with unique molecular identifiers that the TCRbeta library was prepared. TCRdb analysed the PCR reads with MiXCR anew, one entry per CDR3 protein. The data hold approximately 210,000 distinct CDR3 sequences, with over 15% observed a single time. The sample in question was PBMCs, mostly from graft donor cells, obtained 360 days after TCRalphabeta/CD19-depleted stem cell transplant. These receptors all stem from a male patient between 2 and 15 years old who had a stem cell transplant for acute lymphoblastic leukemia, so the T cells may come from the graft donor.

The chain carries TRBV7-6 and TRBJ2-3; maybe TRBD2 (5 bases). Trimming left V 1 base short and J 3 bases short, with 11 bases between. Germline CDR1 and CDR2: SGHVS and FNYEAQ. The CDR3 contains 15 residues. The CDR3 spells CASSLVGEQTDTQYF. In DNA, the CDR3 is TGTGCCAGCAGCTTAGTGGGAGAACAGACAGATACGCAGTATTTT.

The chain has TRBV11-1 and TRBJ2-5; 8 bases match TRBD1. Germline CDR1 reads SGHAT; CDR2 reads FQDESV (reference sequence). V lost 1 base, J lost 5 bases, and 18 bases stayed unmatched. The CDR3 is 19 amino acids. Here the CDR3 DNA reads TGTGCCAGCAGCTTAGGTCGCCAGGGGGCGTCACAACGTCTCGAGACCCAGTACTTC. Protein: CASSLGRQGASQRLETQYF.

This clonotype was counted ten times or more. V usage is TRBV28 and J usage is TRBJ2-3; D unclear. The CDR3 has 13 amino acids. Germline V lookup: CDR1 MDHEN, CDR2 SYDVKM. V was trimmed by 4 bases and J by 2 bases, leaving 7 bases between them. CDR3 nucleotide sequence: TGTGCCAGCAGTTATCAGAACACAGATACGCAGTATTTT. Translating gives CASSYQNTDTQYF. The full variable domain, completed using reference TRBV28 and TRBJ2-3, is DVKVTQSSRYLVKRTGEKVFLECVQDMDHENMFWYRQDPGLGLRLIYFSYDVKMKEKGDIPEGYSVSREKKERFSLILESASTNQTSMYLCASSYQNTDTQYFGPGTRLTVL.

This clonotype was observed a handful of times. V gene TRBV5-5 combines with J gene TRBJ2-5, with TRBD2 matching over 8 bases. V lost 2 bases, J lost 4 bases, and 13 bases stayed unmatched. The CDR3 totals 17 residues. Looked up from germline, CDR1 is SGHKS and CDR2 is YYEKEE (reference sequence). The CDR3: CASSLQPGGGFRETQYF. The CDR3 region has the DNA TGTGCCAGCAGCTTACAACCGGGAGGGGGGTTCCGAGAGACCCAGTACTTC. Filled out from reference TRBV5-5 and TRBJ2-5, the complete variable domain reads DAGVTQSPTHLIKTRGQQVTLRCSPISGHKSVSWYQQVLGQGPQFIFQYYEKEERGRGNFPDRFSARQFPNYSSELNVNALLLGDSALYLCASSLQPGGGFRETQYFGPGTRLLVL.

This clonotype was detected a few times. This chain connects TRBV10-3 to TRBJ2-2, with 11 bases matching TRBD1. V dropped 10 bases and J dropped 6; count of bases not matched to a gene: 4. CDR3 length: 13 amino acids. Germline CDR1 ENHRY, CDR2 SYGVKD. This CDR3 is CATTDRGPGELFF. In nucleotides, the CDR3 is TGTGCCACCACGGACAGGGGGCCCGGGGAGCTGTTTTTT.

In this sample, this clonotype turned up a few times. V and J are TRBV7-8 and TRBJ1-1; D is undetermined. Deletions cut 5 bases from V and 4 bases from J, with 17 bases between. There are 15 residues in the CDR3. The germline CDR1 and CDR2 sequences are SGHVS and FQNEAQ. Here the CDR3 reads CASSQDLYRSTEAFF. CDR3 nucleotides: TGTGCCAGCAGCCAGGACCTCTACCGTTCCACTGAAGCTTTCTTT.

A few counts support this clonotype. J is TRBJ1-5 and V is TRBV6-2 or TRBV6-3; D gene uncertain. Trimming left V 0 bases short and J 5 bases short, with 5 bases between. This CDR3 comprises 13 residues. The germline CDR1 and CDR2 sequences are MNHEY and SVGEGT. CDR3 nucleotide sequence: TGTGCCAGCAGTTACTCATCCGATCAGCCCCAGCATTTT. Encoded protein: CASSYSSDQPQHF.

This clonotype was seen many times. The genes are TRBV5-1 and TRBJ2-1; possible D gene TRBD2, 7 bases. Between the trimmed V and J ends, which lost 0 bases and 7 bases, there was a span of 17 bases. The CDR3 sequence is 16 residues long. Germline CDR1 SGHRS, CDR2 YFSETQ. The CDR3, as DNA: TGCGCCAGCAGCTTGGTCTTCGGGGGGCAGTGGAATGAGCAGTTCTTC. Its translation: CASSLVFGGQWNEQFF. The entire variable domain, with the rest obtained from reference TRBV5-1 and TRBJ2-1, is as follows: KAGVTQTPRYLIKTRGQQVTLSCSPISGHRSVSWYQQTPGQGLQFLFEYFSETQRNKGNFPGRFSGRQFSNSRSEMNVSTLELGDSALYLCASSLVFGGQWNEQFFGPGTRLTVL.

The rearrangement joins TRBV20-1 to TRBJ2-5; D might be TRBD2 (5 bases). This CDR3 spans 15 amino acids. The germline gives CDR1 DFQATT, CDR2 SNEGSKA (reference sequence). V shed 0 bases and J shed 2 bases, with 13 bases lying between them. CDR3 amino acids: CSARDLGSAQETQYF. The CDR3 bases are TGCAGTGCTAGAGATCTTGGGAGCGCTCAAGAGACCCAGTACTTC.

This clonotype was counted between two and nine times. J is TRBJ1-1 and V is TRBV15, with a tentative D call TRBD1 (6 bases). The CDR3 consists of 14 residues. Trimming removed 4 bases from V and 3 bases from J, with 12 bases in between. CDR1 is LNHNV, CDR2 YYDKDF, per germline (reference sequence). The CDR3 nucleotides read TGTGCCACCAGCACAAACAGGGCTCACACTGAAGCTTTCTTT. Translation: CATSTNRAHTEAFF.

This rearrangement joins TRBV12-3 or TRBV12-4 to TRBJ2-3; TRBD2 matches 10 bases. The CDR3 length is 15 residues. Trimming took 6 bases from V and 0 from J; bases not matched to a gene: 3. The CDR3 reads CASRPTSGSTDTQYF. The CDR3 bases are TGTGCCAGCAGACCGACTAGCGGGAGCACAGATACGCAGTATTTT.

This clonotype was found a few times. DNA of the CDR3: TGTGCCAGCAGCTTAGTCTTTATTGGAGCGGGGGGGCGTCGAGAGACCCAGTACTTC. It yields the protein CASSLVFIGAGGRRETQYF. This chain connects TRBV7-6 to TRBJ2-5, with 10 bases that match TRBD2. Losses at the gene ends were 1 base for V and 4 bases for J; bases not matched to a gene: 15. Germline lookup yields CDR1 SGHVS and CDR2 FNYEAQ. This CDR3 is 19 amino acids long.

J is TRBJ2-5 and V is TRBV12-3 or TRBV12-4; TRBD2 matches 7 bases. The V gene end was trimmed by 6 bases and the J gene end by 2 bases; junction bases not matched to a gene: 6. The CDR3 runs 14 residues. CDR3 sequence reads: CASRASGVQETQYF. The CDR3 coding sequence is TGTGCCAGCAGGGCTAGCGGAGTACAAGAGACCCAGTACTTC.

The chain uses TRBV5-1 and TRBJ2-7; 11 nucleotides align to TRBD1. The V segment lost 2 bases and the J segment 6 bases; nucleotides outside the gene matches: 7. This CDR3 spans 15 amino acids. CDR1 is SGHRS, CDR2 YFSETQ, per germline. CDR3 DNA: TGCGCCAGCAGCTTCGAGGGACAGGGGGAATCCGAGCAGTACTTC. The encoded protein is CASSFEGQGESEQYF.

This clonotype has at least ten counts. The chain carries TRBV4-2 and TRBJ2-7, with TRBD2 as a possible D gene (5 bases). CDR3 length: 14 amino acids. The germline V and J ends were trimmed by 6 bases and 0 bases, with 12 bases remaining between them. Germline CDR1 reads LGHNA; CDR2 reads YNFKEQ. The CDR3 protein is CASSSTGSSYEQYF. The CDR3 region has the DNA TGTGCCAGCAGTTCGACGGGGAGCTCCTACGAGCAGTACTTC.

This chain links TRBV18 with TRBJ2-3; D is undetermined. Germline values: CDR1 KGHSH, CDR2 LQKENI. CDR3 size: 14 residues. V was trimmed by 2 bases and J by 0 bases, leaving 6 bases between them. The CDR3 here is CASSPISSTDTQYF. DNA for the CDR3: TGTGCCAGCTCACCAATCTCAAGCACAGATACGCAGTATTTT.

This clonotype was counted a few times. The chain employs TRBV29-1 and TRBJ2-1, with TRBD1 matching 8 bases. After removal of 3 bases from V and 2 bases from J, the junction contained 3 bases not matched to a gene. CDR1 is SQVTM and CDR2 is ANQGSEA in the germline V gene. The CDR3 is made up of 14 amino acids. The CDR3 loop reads CSVDFRGPYNEQFF. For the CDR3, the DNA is TGCAGCGTTGACTTCAGGGGGCCCTACAATGAGCAGTTCTTC.

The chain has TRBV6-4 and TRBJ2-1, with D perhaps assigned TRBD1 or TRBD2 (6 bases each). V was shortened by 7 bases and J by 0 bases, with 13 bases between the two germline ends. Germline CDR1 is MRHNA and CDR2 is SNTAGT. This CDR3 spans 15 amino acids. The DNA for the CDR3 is TGTGCCAGCATTGAAGAGGGGGGCTCCTACAATGAGCAGTTCTTC. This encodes CASIEEGGSYNEQFF.

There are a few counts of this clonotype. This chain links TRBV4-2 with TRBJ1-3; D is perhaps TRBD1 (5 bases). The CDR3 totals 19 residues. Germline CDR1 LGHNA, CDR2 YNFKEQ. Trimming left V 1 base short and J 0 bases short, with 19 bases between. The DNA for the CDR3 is TGTGCCAGCAGCCAAGGGAGGGACGAACGCCTCTTCTCTGGAAACACCATATATTTT. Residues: CASSQGRDERLFSGNTIYF.

The CDR3, as DNA: TGTGCCGCGAGGGCGGATGTATACACAGATACGCAGTATTTT. Translated, it gives CAARADVYTDTQYF. V is TRBV6-1 and J is TRBJ2-3, with TRBD2 as a possible D gene (5 bases). Germline CDR1 reads MNHNS; CDR2 reads SASEGT. Trimming left V 11 bases short and J 2 bases short, with 17 bases between. The CDR3 totals 14 residues.

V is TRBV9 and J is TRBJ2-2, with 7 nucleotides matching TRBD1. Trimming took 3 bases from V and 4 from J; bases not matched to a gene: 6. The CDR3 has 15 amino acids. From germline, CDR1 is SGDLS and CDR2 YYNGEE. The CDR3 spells CASSATGSGTGELFF. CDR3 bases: TGTGCCAGCAGCGCGACAGGGTCCGGCACCGGGGAGCTGTTTTTT.

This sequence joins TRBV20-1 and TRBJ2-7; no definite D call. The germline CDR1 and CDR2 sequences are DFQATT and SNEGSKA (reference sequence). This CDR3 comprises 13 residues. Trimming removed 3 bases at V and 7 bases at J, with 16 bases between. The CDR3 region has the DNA TGCAGTGCTAGTCGGTTTCGGGTGCGGGAGCAGTACTTC. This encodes CSASRFRVREQYF.

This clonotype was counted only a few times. CDR3 DNA: TGTGCCAGCAGCTCGCTCAGGGTGAGGAGCACTGAAGCTTTCTTT. It yields the protein CASSSLRVRSTEAFF. This sequence joins TRBV11-2 and TRBJ1-1; D is possibly TRBD1 (5 bases). Germline values: CDR1 SGHAT, CDR2 FQNNGV. Trimming took off 4 bases at V and 4 bases at J, with 16 bases between the two ends. The CDR3 totals 15 residues.

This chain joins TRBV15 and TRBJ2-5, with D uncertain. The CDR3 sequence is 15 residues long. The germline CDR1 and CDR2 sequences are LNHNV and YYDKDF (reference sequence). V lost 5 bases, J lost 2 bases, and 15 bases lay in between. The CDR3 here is CATSLEVGPQETQYF. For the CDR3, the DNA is TGTGCCACCAGCCTCGAGGTCGGACCGCAAGAGACCCAGTACTTC.

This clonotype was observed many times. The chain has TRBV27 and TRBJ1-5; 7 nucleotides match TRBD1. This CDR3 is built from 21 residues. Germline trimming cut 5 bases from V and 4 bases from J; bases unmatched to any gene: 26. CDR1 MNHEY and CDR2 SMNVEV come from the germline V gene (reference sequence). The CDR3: CASSPDRVTAKVRKGNQPQHF. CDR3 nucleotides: TGTGCCAGCAGTCCCGACAGGGTTACGGCAAAGGTTCGGAAAGGAAATCAGCCCCAGCATTTT.

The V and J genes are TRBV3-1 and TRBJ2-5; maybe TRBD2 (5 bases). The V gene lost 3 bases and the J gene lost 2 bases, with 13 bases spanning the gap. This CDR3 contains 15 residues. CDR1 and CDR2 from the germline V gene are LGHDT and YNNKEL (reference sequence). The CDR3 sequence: CASSHSPSGQETQYF. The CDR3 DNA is TGTGCCAGCAGCCATTCTCCCTCGGGGCAAGAGACCCAGTACTTC.

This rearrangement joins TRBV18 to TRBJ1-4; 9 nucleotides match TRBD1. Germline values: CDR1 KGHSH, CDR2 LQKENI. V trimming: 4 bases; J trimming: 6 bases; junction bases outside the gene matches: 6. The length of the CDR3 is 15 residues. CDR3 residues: CASSRARQGDEKLFF. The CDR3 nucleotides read TGTGCCAGCTCACGAGCAAGACAGGGGGATGAAAAACTGTTTTTT.

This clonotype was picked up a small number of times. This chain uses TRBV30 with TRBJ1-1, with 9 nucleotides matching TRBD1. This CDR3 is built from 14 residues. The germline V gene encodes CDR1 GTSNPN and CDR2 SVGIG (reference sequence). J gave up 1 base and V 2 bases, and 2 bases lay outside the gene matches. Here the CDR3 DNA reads TGTGCCTGGAGTAAGGGACAGGGGAACACTGAAGCTTTCTTT. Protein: CAWSKGQGNTEAFF.

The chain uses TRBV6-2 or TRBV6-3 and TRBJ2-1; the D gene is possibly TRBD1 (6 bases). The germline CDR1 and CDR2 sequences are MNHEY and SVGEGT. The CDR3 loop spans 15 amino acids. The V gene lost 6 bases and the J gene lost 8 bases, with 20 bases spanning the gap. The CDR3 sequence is CASRTGTSLRDEQFF. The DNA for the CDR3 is TGTGCCAGCAGGACCGGGACATCCCTCCGGGATGAGCAGTTCTTC.